The 5 T cell receptor beta chains below all came from one sample that was sequenced in a study of spatial heterogeneity in lung cancer (dated by TCRdb to about 2019). This specimen's time point label, per the study, means: sample taken at primary tumor resection. Whole RNA extracted from tumor and nontumor lung tissue, or from cryopreserved PBMC samples, was used for TCR sequencing without cell sorting. The library was produced with 5' RACE. TCRdb shows the sequencer as NextSeq 500. TCRdb handled the public reads itself, with Q25 trimming in fastp and clone calling in MiXCR, and kept productive beta chains. Duplicate CDR3 protein sequences are folded into a single record with the most common DNA and genes. A total of tens of thousands of distinct CDR3 sequences appear in this sample, about 20% of them only once. Together, the top ten hold 5% to 7.5% of the sample. Material: PBMCs, obtained at surgery. The receptors stem from a male donor with early-stage non-small cell lung cancer.

In this sample, this clonotype turned up a few times. The rearrangement joins TRBV7-2 to TRBJ2-2; 9 nucleotides agree with TRBD1. Germline assignment: CDR1 SGHTA and CDR2 FQGNSA. The junction had 4 bases not matched to a gene; V was cut back by 4 bases and J by 1 base. The CDR3 is made up of 16 amino acids. CDR3 sequence: CASSSRTGVNTGELFF. In nucleotides, the CDR3 is TGTGCCAGCAGCTCAAGGACAGGGGTGAACACCGGGGAGCTGTTTTTT.

The gene calls are TRBV20-1 and TRBJ1-3, with D unclear. V was pared by 1 base and J by 3 bases, with 7 bases between. This CDR3 is 13 amino acids long. The germline gives CDR1 DFQATT, CDR2 SNEGSKA (reference sequence). CDR3: CSARVGDGNTIYF. CDR3 nucleotide sequence: TGCAGTGCTAGAGTGGGAGATGGAAACACCATATATTTT.

The chain couples TRBV9 to TRBJ2-5; 14 bases align to TRBD2. Germline CDR1 is SGDLS and CDR2 is YYNGEE. This CDR3 has 17 amino acids. The ends lost 6 bases at V and 5 bases at J; junction bases unmatched: 12. The DNA for the CDR3 is TGTGCCAGCACACCCGGACTAGCGGGGGGCCACAAGGAGACCCAGTACTTC. The encoded protein is CASTPGLAGGHKETQYF. Together with reference TRBV9 and TRBJ2-5, the CDR3 gives the full variable domain: DSGVTQTPKHLITATGQRVTLRCSPRSGDLSVYWYQQSLDQGLQFLIQYYNGEERAKGNILERFSAQQFPDLHSELNLSSLELGDSALYFCASTPGLAGGHKETQYFGPGTRLLVL.

The chain links TRBV4-3 to TRBJ2-1, with D maybe TRBD1 (6 bases). Trimming took off 0 bases at V and 3 bases at J, with 12 bases between the two ends. This CDR3 is built from 16 residues. Germline loops: CDR1 LGHNA, CDR2 YSLEER. The DNA of the CDR3 is TGCGCCAGCAGCCAAGAAGGGGGATCCGGCTACAATGAGCAGTTCTTC. Translated: CASSQEGGSGYNEQFF.

To note about this clonotype: This may stem from a read error, because a much larger clone lies one nucleotide away. The gene calls are TRBV5-1 and TRBJ2-3, with D unclear. V was shortened by 0 bases and J by 4 bases, with 3 bases between the two germline ends. The CDR3 is 12 residues long. CDR1 SGHRS and CDR2 YFSETQ come from the germline V gene. This CDR3 reads CASSLEADTQYF. The CDR3, as DNA: TGCGCCAGCAGCTTGGAAGCAGATACGCAGTATTTT. The full variable domain, in which reference TRBV5-1 and TRBJ2-3 provide the parts outside the CDR3, is KAGVTQTPRYLIKTRGQQVTLSCSPISGHRSVSWYQQTPGQGLQFLFEYFSETQRNKGNFPGRFSGRQFSNSRSEMNVSTLELGDSALYLCASSLEADTQYFGPGTRLTVL.